This T cell receptor (beta chain) comes out of a study of cytomegalovirus exposure and HLA in healthy donors (dated by TCRdb to about 2017). In terms of the full investigation: According to an earlier analysis of several hundred of the donors, 150 million to 200 million T cells yielded 95 million to 140 million unique TCR beta sequences and approximately 300 Gb of sequence data. Approximately 330 gigabases of sequencing data and around 88 million unique TCR sequences made up an early release that covered around 640 HLA-typed donors. Among the roughly 400 genotyped donors, under 90% belonged to the genetic ancestry cluster associated with self-reported Caucasian donors. The study aimed to test whether cataloging public T cell receptors could reveal signatures of past pathogen exposure. The study profiled the T cell repertoires of under 700 subjects by immunosequencing and related them to cytomegalovirus serostatus. In addition to the first cohort of 650 to 750 subjects, a separate validation cohort of some 120 different subjects was used. To predict cytomegalovirus infection status, the study combined high-throughput TCR immunosequencing, statistical association of individual TCRs with disease status, and machine learning. A later analysis re-examined previously published TCR beta repertoires from 610 or so donors and added high-resolution HLA genotyping to investigate patterns of TCR occurrence. Rather than using new phenotypic data, the later analysis identified candidate immune exposures from TCR beta sequences and from how often those sequences occurred across donors. To decide whether each TCR beta V gene segment behaved as functional or pseudogenic, an earlier analysis of approximately 620 of the donors relied on high-throughput TCR beta sequencing. Donor age, sex, ethnicity and CMV serostatus were collected together with the repertoire data. A later genetic analysis took genome-wide SNP genotypes for about three fifths of the roughly 670 donors and used that subset as a discovery cohort. Every repertoire in the discovery cohort had been generated on one and the same sequencing platform. Class I and class II HLA loci were covered by the typing at four-digit resolution. Typing coverage differed by locus: A, B, C, DRB1 and DQB1 were typed in about 629-630 donors, DQA1 in about 510, DPA1 in approximately 610, and DPB1 in 472. Several DR-DQ haplotypes were treated as single units for association and clustering because of strong linkage in the cohort. Across 300 to 400 genotyped donors of the cohort, an average of about 200,000 unique TCR beta nucleotide sequences per donor were sequenced, and around 20% of those sequences were non-productive.

The trim is 2 bases for V and 8 bases for J, with a gap of 15 bases between the germline ends. From cysteine to phenylalanine, the CDR3 is 14 amino acids long. Just the 42-base CDR3 DNA is kept, in frame starting at base 1. The germline V gene (reference sequence) gives CDR1 as MNHEY and CDR2 as SMNVEV. Details on this clone: The specificity of this receptor is unknown. Within one base of it there is no much larger clone, and no base qualities were kept.

Libraries came from the immunoSEQ multiplex PCR assay. A mixture of 60 forward primers for TCR Vbeta segments and 13 reverse primers for TCR Jbeta segments was used in the multiplex PCR. The CDR3 region of rearranged TCR beta genes was amplified from genomic DNA by a multiplex PCR assay. Amplified TCR beta libraries were sequenced as 87-base-pair reads on the Illumina HiSeq System. On the authors' methods: In a later analysis, roughly 80 million unique TCR beta chains were counted across the roughly 670 repertoires, and around 10 million of these chains were shared by at least two donors. To remove PCR and sequencing errors, raw reads were error-corrected and collapsed into unique sequences using a nearest-neighbor algorithm that merged closely related sequences. V, D and J gene segments were assigned by aligning CDR3 sequences to IMGT reference sequences. For a sequence to be retained, at least a six-nucleotide match to both a V gene segment and a J gene segment was required. A rearrangement counted as productive if the CDR3 had no stop codons and remained in frame with V and J, and every other rearrangement counted as non-productive. CDR3 was defined by IMGT convention, running from the second conserved V-encoded cysteine to the conserved J-encoded phenylalanine. In an earlier analysis of just under 600 of the donors, sequences lacking an unambiguous match to a single V gene segment were excluded. An earlier analysis of several hundred of the donors called V segments functional above 56.7% productive rearrangements and segregating when the between-donor standard deviation exceeded 5%. A statistical classification framework was built to diagnose cytomegalovirus status from the catalog of TCR beta chain sequences. A later analysis assigned V and J genes by comparing TCR nucleotide sequences with IMGT/GENE-DB human TR gene sequences. The TCRdist pipeline was used in a later analysis to assign CDR3 sequences and most-parsimonious VDJ recombination scenarios. In a later analysis, every TCR beta chain was defined by the combination of its CDR3 amino acid sequence and its V-gene family, and reads without a unique V-gene family were dropped. As a way to deal with suspected cross-contamination and a sequencing artifact, a later analysis dropped nearly 600 nucleotide sequences that were highly shared and had low generation probability. In a later analysis, a clonal expansion index was calculated for each public chain from normalized within-repertoire ranks of inferred template counts. In a later analysis, generation probabilities were computed using a VDJ recombination model fitted to out-of-frame rearrangements, and the results were checked against IGoR. A later analysis scored TCR-TCR, TCR-HLA and TCR-CMV co-occurrence with hypergeometric tests, applying a repertoire-size bias correction to TCR pairs. In a later analysis, false discovery rates were estimated by permuting HLA or CMV assignments 20 times. In a later analysis, co-occurring TCRs were grouped with DBSCAN, and TCRdist sequence similarity was added when clustering was performed within HLA-allele-positive subsets. For co-occurrence clustering, repertoires with fewer than 30,000 or more than 120,000 public chains were excluded, along with five repertoires with anomalous nucleotide sharing. In TCRdb, the immuneACCESS table is reduced to in-frame sequences with V and J assigned. These tables do not hold every clone; where another copy was compared, an unresolved V gene accounts for under half, and the others remain unexplained. V and J calls and clone size are copied from that table; D and trimming were computed from the DNA. The sample table shows about 210,000 clones, and more than 75% are seen once. Together, the top ten hold around 6% of the sample.

What the study reported, not specific to this receptor: A total of 164 TCR beta chains were listed by the study as associated with cytomegalovirus. The classifier was reported to diagnose cytomegalovirus status with high specificity and sensitivity in both the original cohort and the validation cohort. In a later analysis, the rate of TCR association differed among HLA loci, with DRB1 alleles having the most associated TCRs and HLA-C alleles having the fewest. A group of highly shared sequence variants was considered likely to be a technical artifact of the sequencing pipeline. Only TCR beta chains were sequenced in this cohort, and the absence of alpha or paired-chain data limited detectable features. A further reported finding was that TCR beta sequences accurately predicted the HLA-A and HLA-B alleles for most subjects in the first cohort. The presence/absence analyses assumed that sequencing depth was roughly uniform across donors, and that assumption may not be true. It was suggested by the authors that the approach could potentially be generalized to other disease states and immunological phenotypes. When HLA alleles, especially DR and DQ, strongly co-occurred, attributing TCR associations to individual alleles was difficult. In a later analysis, most CMV-associated TCR beta chains were found to appear HLA-restricted, with HLA associations seemingly driven largely by CMV exposure. A later analysis found that HLA-associated TCR beta chains were more clonally expanded and had lower generation probabilities than equally common non-associated chains. The 87-base-pair reads could not distinguish some IMGT-functional V segments, including TRBV6-2 and TRBV6-3, so those segments were excluded. Linkage disequilibrium might explain the correlated functional status among segregating V segments, but an unknown experimental factor could not be ruled out. Several of the top co-occurrence clusters appeared to be linked to parvovirus B19, influenza, CMV and Epstein-Barr virus, according to a later analysis. Broadly in line with IMGT annotations, most TCR beta V segments showed up in productive rearrangements about 87% or about 30% of the time in an earlier analysis of approximately 640 of the donors. A later genetic analysis reported fewer N-insertions in productive TCRs among donors in an Asian-associated ancestry cluster than the roughly 720-donor mean. The only immune exposure information available for the cohort was CMV serostatus. An association between a missense DCLRE1C variant and V-gene and J-gene trimming of TCR beta chains was found in a later genetic analysis and replicated in an independent cohort. Specific HLA alleles were associated with roughly 17,000 TCR beta sequences at a false discovery rate of 0.05 in a later analysis. The earlier analysis of approximately 590 of the donors excluded seventeen rarely observed V segments, including chromosome 9 orphons, because counts were too low. Most TCR sequences were observed very rarely across donors, whereas some public TCRs were present in many individuals. A few of the identified cytomegalovirus-associated TCR beta chains were confirmed in vitro to be specific for cytomegalovirus antigens. HLA typing was unavailable for some donors at each locus, so association tests used only the typed subset.

The cohort consisted of 650 to 850 healthy bone marrow donors. Cohort members were all nominally healthy when sampled, although unrecorded immune exposures were likely present. The donor was CMV seropositive and belonged to the group of over 250 seropositive cohort members. A peripheral blood sample was collected from each donor, and TCR beta sequencing was performed on peripheral blood mononuclear cells. Genomic DNA was extracted from the blood cell samples with the Qiagen DNeasy Blood Extraction Kit. The sequenced material came from PBMCs. The receptor chain draws on TRBV27 and TRBJ1-2; no confident D gene assignment can be made. The sequence was collected from a man between 35 and 55 years old in good health and CMV-seropositive. The bases read TGTGCCAGCAGTTTAAGTGGCGGCCCCCGGGGCTACACCTTC. This encodes CASSLSGGPRGYTF.